The rows below give T cell receptor beta chains drawn from one sample of a study of siplizumab effects on memory and regulatory T cells. Which antigens these TCRs recognize remains unknown. TCRdb's copy holds only in-frame clones and misses some; the assay was immunoSEQ multiplex PCR. The data contain around 18,000 clones, 46% of them seen just once; the ten biggest clones take up under 5%. Sample: CFSE-low (dividing) CD4+ T cells sorted from an allogeneic mixed lymphocyte reaction. These receptors all stem from a human donor in good health; the cells came from an allogeneic mixed lymphocyte reaction. The conserved cysteine and the conserved F or W are not part of the CDR3 here. Fields, in order: V gene, J gene, CDR3 protein.

TRBV6-5,TRBJ1-5,ASGSQGSNQPQH
TRBV5-8,TRBJ2-6,ASRVFHTQSRANVLT
TRBV6-5,TRBJ1-2,AAGQRILVEGYT
TRBV6-5,TRBJ1-2,ASREGVQGYT
TRBV7-2,TRBJ2-7,ASSLLGHASWNQY
TRBV7-2,TRBJ2-1,ASIPGSGSYNEQF
TRBV29-1,TRBJ1-2,SAAHPGLDGYT
TRBV21-1,TRBJ2-5,ASSKEREGTQY
TRBV7-3,TRBJ2-5,ASSSGRGGDQY
TRBV19,TRBJ1-2,ASSDRGLSGYT
TRBV11-2,TRBJ2-3,ASSLDRSTDTQY
TRBV11-3,TRBJ1-1,ASSLNPSGTEAF
TRBV18,TRBJ1-1,ASSPQGDLVGAF
TRBV4-2,TRBJ1-2,ASSRGQETNYGYT
TRBV10-3,TRBJ1-6,AIRGQGDSPLH
TRBV7-2,TRBJ2-6,ASSLRVSGANVLT
TRBV10-1,TRBJ1-1,ASSGGPNEAF
TRBV5-1,TRBJ2-2,ASSTGTSGGELF
TRBV28,TRBJ2-7,ATRTDVGEQY
TRBV15,TRBJ1-5,ATSRGTGGLGQPQH
TRBV10-1,TRBJ2-5,ASSESGRGGFLETQY
TRBV19,TRBJ1-3,ASRDRGRLDTIY